The 18 T cell receptor beta chains below were found in one sample sequenced in a study of blood T cell repertoires in COVID-19. TCRdb's copy holds only in-frame clones and misses some; the assay was immunoSEQ multiplex PCR. The repertoire includes around 180,000 clones, about 82% of them detected once, and around 7% sits in the top ten. Sequenced material: peripheral blood. The source is a man between 70 and 80 years old with active or convalescent COVID-19.

The chain recombines TRBV7-9 with TRBJ1-3; possible D gene TRBD1, 6 bases. The CDR3 covers 13 residues. Trimming removed 11 bases at V and 2 bases at J, with 13 bases between. Germline V gene data show CDR1 as SEHNR and CDR2 as FQNEAQ (reference sequence). The CDR3 sequence is CAVQQGAGNTIYF. As DNA, the CDR3 is TGTGCCGTCCAACAGGGAGCTGGAAACACCATATATTTT. Drawing the rest from reference TRBV7-9 and TRBJ1-3, the complete variable domain is DTGVSQNPRHKITKRGQNVTFRCDPISEHNRLYWYRQTLGQGPEFLTYFQNEAQLEKSRLLSDRFSAERPKGSFSTLEIQRTEQGDSAMYLCAVQQGAGNTIYFGEGSWLTVV.

The chain links TRBV9 to TRBJ2-1; 8 bases line up with TRBD2. The CDR3 has 17 amino acids. V gave up 0 bases and J gave up 0 bases; unmatched junction bases: 5. Germline-derived CDR1 and CDR2 are SGDLS and YYNGEE. CDR3 sequence reads: CASSVASGGSSYNEQFF. The CDR3 bases are TGTGCCAGCAGCGTAGCCAGCGGGGGCAGCTCCTACAATGAGCAGTTCTTC.

The gene calls are TRBV4-2 and TRBJ1-2; D might be TRBD1 (5 bases). V lost 0 bases, J lost 1 base, and 12 bases lay in between. This CDR3 comprises 16 residues. Germline CDR1 and CDR2: LGHNA and YNFKEQ. This CDR3 reads CASSQDATGDNYGYTF. The DNA for the CDR3 is TGTGCCAGCAGCCAAGACGCGACGGGGGATAACTATGGCTACACCTTC.

The genes are TRBV7-8 and TRBJ2-7; 8 bases line up with TRBD1. The CDR3 covers 15 residues. Germline V gene sequence: CDR1 SGHVS, CDR2 FQNEAQ. V shed 5 bases and J 0 bases; nucleotides not matched to a gene: 6. CDR3 sequence reads: CASSQGQVASYEQYF. Here the CDR3 DNA reads TGTGCCAGCAGCCAGGGACAGGTCGCCTCCTACGAGCAGTACTTC.

There are a few counts of this clone. The chain links TRBV30 to TRBJ2-2; TRBD1 matches 9 bases. Germline V lookup: CDR1 GTSNPN, CDR2 SVGIG (reference sequence). The junction had 6 bases not matched to a gene; V was cut back by 3 bases and J by 7 bases. The CDR3 loop spans 14 amino acids. For the CDR3, the DNA is TGTGCCTGGAGGCCGGGACAGGGTATCGGGGAGCTGTTTTTT. This translates into CAWRPGQGIGELFF.

The chain has TRBV2 and TRBJ1-1; D gene unclear. The CDR3 runs to 11 residues. CDR1 is SNHLY, CDR2 FYNNEI, per germline. V lost 6 bases, J lost 3 bases, and 5 bases lay in between. This CDR3 reads CASSTYTEAFF. The CDR3, as DNA: TGTGCCAGCAGCACATACACTGAAGCTTTCTTT.

The rearrangement uses TRBV5-1 and TRBJ2-1; 9 nucleotides match TRBD1. The J segment lost 7 bases and the V segment lost 3 bases, leaving 5 bases of the junction unmatched. From germline, CDR1 is SGHRS and CDR2 YFSETQ. The CDR3 has 14 residues. For the CDR3, the DNA is TGCGCCAGCAGCTCGGGACAGGGAACGAATGAGCAGTTCTTC. It is translated as CASSSGQGTNEQFF.

The chain combines TRBV7-2 with TRBJ2-7, with unresolved D. The CDR3 is made up of 13 amino acids. Germline assignment: CDR1 SGHTA and CDR2 FQGNSA. Trimming cost V 1 base and J 2 bases, with 6 bases left between them. The CDR3 is CASSLGSTYEQYF. In nucleotides, the CDR3 is TGTGCCAGCAGCTTAGGAAGCACCTACGAGCAGTACTTC. The full variable domain, its missing parts supplied by reference TRBV7-2 and TRBJ2-7, is GAGVSQSPSNKVTEKGKDVELRCDPISGHTALYWYRQSLGQGLEFLIYFQGNSAPDKSGLPSDRFSAERTGGSVSTLTIQRTQQEDSAVYLCASSLGSTYEQYFGPGTRLTVT.

This rearrangement joins TRBV16 to TRBJ1-1; the D is unclear. This CDR3 spans 13 amino acids. Germline V gene sequence: CDR1 KGHSY, CDR2 FQNENV. Between the trimmed V and J ends, which lost 4 bases and 8 bases, there was a span of 14 bases. The DNA of the CDR3 is TGTGCCAGCAGCCTAAACGGGGAAAGGGAAGCTTTCTTT. It yields the protein CASSLNGEREAFF.

The chain combines TRBV7-2 with TRBJ1-3, with 7 nucleotides matching TRBD1. This CDR3 has 16 amino acids. CDR1 is SGHTA and CDR2 is FQGNSA in the germline V gene. V was clipped by 7 bases and J by 0 bases; unmatched bases: 9. CDR3 amino acids: CASTTKGTVSGNTIYF. The CDR3 DNA reads TGTGCCAGCACCACGAAGGGGACAGTCTCTGGAAACACCATATATTTT.

The chain couples TRBV9 to TRBJ2-3; TRBD2 matches 10 bases. The CDR3 has 17 amino acids. V gave up 0 bases and J gave up 4 bases; unmatched junction bases: 8. CDR1 is SGDLS, CDR2 YYNGEE, per germline. As DNA, the CDR3 is TGTGCCAGCAGCGTAGGAACTAGCGGGATGGATGCAGATACGCAGTATTTT. It specifies CASSVGTSGMDADTQYF.

CDR3 coding DNA: TGTGCCAGCAGCACGGGACAGGGCAATACTGAAGCTTTCTTT. It yields the protein CASSTGQGNTEAFF. The rearrangement uses TRBV6-5 and TRBJ1-1; 9 bases are a match to TRBD1. Germline lookup yields CDR1 MNHEY and CDR2 SVGAGI. The CDR3 extends over 14 amino acids. Losses at the gene ends were 6 bases for V and 5 bases for J; bases not matched to a gene: 7.

V is TRBV7-2 and J is TRBJ2-5, with 9 bases identical to TRBD2. Germline V CDR1 and CDR2: SGHTA, FQGNSA. There are 15 residues in the CDR3. V shed 4 bases, J shed 5 bases, and the junction held 8 bases outside the gene matches. The chain's CDR3 is CASSSPGLARETQYF. The CDR3 bases are TGTGCCAGCAGCTCTCCGGGACTAGCACGGGAGACCCAGTACTTC.

This sequence joins TRBV18 and TRBJ2-7, with 7 bases identical to TRBD1. J lost 4 bases, V lost 3 bases, and 0 bases had no gene match. The germline V gene encodes CDR1 KGHSH and CDR2 LQKENI. The length of the CDR3 is 12 residues. The CDR3 bases are TGTGCCAGCTCACCGGACAGGTACGAGCAGTACTTC. Encoded protein: CASSPDRYEQYF.

This chain uses TRBV2 with TRBJ2-3; 13 bases match TRBD2. The CDR3 has 15 amino acids. Germline V lookup: CDR1 SNHLY, CDR2 FYNNEI. V lost 6 bases to trimming and J lost 3 bases; unmatched junction nucleotides: 3. CDR3 loop: CASRGLAGRTDTQYF. DNA of the CDR3: TGTGCCAGCAGGGGACTAGCGGGAAGAACAGATACGCAGTATTTT.

The gene calls are TRBV9 and TRBJ1-2, with D perhaps TRBD1 (6 bases). Germline CDR1 and CDR2: SGDLS and YYNGEE. CDR3 length: 15 amino acids. Trimming pared 4 bases from V and 2 bases from J, leaving 15 bases between. The CDR3 nucleotides read TGTGCCAGCAGCCCCTCGACAGGCAGCAACTATGGCTACACCTTC. This translates into CASSPSTGSNYGYTF.

J is TRBJ1-4 and V is TRBV6-2 or TRBV6-3, with no clear D. Trimming stripped 0 bases from V and 7 bases from J, with 12 bases between. Germline V gene lookup returns CDR1 MNHEY and CDR2 SVGEGT. The CDR3 sequence is 15 residues long. The DNA for the CDR3 is TGTGCCAGCAGTTACTCCCCTACAGCCGGTGAAAAACTGTTTTTT. Amino acid sequence: CASSYSPTAGEKLFF.

The chain couples TRBV12-3 or TRBV12-4 to TRBJ1-2, with a possible D match to TRBD1 (5 bases). V gave up 6 bases and J gave up 6 bases, with 11 bases separating them. This CDR3 comprises 12 residues. For the CDR3, the DNA is TGTGCCAGCAGATCCGGCAGGGATGGCTACACCTTC. As protein: CASRSGRDGYTF.